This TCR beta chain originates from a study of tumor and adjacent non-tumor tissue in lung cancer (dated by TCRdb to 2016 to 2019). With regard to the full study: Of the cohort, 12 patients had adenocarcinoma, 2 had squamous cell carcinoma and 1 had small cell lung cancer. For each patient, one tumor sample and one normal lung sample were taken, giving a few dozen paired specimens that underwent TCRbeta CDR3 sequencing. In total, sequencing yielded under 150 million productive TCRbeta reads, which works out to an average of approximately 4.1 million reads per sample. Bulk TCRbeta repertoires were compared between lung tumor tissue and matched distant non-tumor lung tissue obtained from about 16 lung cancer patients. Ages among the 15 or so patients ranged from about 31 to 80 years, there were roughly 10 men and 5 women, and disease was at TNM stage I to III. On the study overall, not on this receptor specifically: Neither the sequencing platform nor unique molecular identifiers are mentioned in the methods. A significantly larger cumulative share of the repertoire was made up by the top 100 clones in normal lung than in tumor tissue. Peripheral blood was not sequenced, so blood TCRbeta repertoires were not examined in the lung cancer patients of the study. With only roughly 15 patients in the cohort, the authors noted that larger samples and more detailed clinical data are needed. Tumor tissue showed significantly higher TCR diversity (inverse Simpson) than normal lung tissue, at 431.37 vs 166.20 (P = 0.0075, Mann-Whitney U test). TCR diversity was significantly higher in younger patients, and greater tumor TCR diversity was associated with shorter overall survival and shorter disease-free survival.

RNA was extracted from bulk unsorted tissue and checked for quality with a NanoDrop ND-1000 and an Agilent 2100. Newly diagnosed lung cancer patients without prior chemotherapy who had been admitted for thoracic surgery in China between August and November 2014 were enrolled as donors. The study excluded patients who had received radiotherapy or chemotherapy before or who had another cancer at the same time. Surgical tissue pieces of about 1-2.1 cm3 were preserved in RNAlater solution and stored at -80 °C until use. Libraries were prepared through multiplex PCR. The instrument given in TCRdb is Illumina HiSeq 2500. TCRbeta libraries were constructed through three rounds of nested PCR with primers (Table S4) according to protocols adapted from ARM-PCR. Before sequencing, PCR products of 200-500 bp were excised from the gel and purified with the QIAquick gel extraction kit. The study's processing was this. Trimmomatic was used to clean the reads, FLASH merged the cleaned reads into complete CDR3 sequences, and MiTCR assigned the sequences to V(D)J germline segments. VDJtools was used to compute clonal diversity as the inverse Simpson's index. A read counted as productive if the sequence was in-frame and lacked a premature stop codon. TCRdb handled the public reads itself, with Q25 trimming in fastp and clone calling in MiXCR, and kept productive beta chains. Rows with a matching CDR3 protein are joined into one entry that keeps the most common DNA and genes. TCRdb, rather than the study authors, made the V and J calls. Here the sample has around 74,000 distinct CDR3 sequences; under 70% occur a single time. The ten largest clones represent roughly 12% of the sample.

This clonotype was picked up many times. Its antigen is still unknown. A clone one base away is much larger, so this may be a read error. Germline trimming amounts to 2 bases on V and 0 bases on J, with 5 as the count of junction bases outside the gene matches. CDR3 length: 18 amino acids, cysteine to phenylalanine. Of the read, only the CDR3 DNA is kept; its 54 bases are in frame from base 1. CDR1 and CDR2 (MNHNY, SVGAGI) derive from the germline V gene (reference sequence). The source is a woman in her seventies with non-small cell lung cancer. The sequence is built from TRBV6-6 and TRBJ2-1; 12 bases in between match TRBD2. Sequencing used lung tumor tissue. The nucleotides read TGTGCCAGCAGTTACAACCTAGCGGGAGGGAGCTCCTACAATGAGCAGTTCTTC. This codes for CASSYNLAGGSSYNEQFF.